One sample yielded the 15 T cell receptor beta chains listed below, sequenced in a study of shared clonotypes between healthy human individuals. The protocol was immunoSEQ multiplex PCR, while the TCRdb copy is restricted to in-frame clones and leaves out a portion. Here the sample spans a few million clones, 85% to 95% being singletons. Material: naive CD4+ T cells from PBMCs. As to subset: CD45RA+ positively selected. The origin of the receptors is a man in his late teens or twenties in good health. Some clones in this sample may be carry-over from other donors' samples.

The chain links TRBV18 to TRBJ1-5; TRBD1 is a possible D gene (6 bases). The length of the CDR3 is 15 residues. Trimming stripped 6 bases from V and 1 base from J, with 13 bases between. Per germline, CDR1 KGHSH and CDR2 LQKENI. The CDR3 DNA is TGTGCCAGCTCCAGGGACAAGGTGAGCAATCAGCCCCAGCATTTT. Protein product: CASSRDKVSNQPQHF.

V and J are TRBV15 and TRBJ2-5; 7 bases agree with TRBD1. Per germline, CDR1 LNHNV and CDR2 YYDKDF (reference sequence). The CDR3 is 14 residues long. After removal of 1 base from V and 7 bases from J, the junction contained 6 bases not matched to a gene. The CDR3: CATSRVSRGPTQYF. The CDR3 DNA reads as TGTGCCACCAGCAGAGTCTCGAGGGGGCCGACCCAGTACTTC.

The CDR3 DNA sequence: TGTGCCAGCTCAAAGGGACATTTAGAGTTCTTC. Encoded protein: CASSKGHLEFF. The V gene is TRBV18, the J gene TRBJ2-1; D might be TRBD1 (6 bases). The CDR3 consists of 11 residues. V gave up 5 bases and J gave up 14 bases, with 13 bases separating them. In germline, CDR1 is KGHSH, CDR2 LQKENI.

This CDR3 is CASSHGDLTGGLGTEAFF. CDR3 DNA: TGTGCCAGCAGCCACGGAGACCTGACAGGCGGGTTGGGTACTGAAGCTTTCTTT. The rearrangement uses TRBV28 and TRBJ1-1; a weak D match, TRBD1 (6 bases). V gave up 6 bases and J gave up 5 bases, with 28 bases separating them. The CDR3 contains 18 residues. CDR1 and CDR2 (germline): MDHEN, SYDVKM.

This chain links TRBV4-3 with TRBJ2-5; D not certain. V lost 0 bases and J lost 2, with 7 bases in between. The CDR3 runs 14 residues. Germline V lookup: CDR1 LGHNA, CDR2 YSLEER. In DNA form, the CDR3 reads TGCGCCAGCAGCCAAGAGAAGTCGCAAGAGACCCAGTACTTC. This gives the protein CASSQEKSQETQYF.

The chain combines TRBV4-3 with TRBJ1-4; 7 bases agree with TRBD1. CDR3 length: 15 amino acids. CDR1 is LGHNA and CDR2 is YSLEER in the germline V gene. The trim removed 1 base at V and 11 bases at J, leaving 10 bases unmatched. In DNA, the CDR3 is TGCGCCAGCAGCCAAGGGGACTCGGGACAGATGAAACTGTTTTTT. Its translation is CASSQGDSGQMKLFF.

V gene TRBV11-2 combines with J gene TRBJ1-1; 7 bases are a match to TRBD1. The CDR3 is made up of 17 amino acids. Germline-derived CDR1 and CDR2 are SGHAT and FQNNGV. The trim removed 4 bases at V and 1 base at J, leaving 12 bases unmatched. The CDR3 nucleotides read TGTGCCAGCAGCTCCAGACAGGGCTCCCTCCCGAACACTGAAGCTTTCTTT. This codes for CASSSRQGSLPNTEAFF. The complete variable domain, with remaining parts taken from reference TRBV11-2 and TRBJ1-1, reads EAGVAQSPRYKIIEKRQSVAFWCNPISGHATLYWYQQILGQGPKLLIQFQNNGVVDDSQLPKDRFSAERLKGVDSTLKIQPAKLEDSAVYLCASSSRQGSLPNTEAFFGQGTRLTVV.

This rearrangement joins TRBV13 to TRBJ2-3, with TRBD2 matching 8 bases. V was clipped by 4 bases and J by 0 bases; unmatched bases: 3. The germline V gene encodes CDR1 PRHDT and CDR2 FYEKMQ (reference sequence). The CDR3 loop spans 15 amino acids. CDR3 nucleotide sequence: TGTGCCAGCAGCTGGCCTAGCGGGAGCACAGATACGCAGTATTTT. This translates into CASSWPSGSTDTQYF.

The chain recombines TRBV28 with TRBJ1-2, with 7 bases lining up with TRBD1. J lost 4 bases, V lost 9 bases, and 8 bases had no gene match. This CDR3 spans 13 amino acids. The germline gives CDR1 MDHEN, CDR2 SYDVKM. CDR3 coding DNA: TGTGCCAGTCACGCCGGGACAGCCTATGGCTACACCTTC. Translation: CASHAGTAYGYTF.

The CDR3 nucleotides are TGTGCCAGCAGCAGGGTTGGCGAGCAGTTCTTC. As protein: CASSRVGEQFF. The rearrangement joins TRBV6-6 to TRBJ2-1; a possible D gene is TRBD1 (5 bases). The CDR3 loop spans 11 amino acids. CDR1 is MNHNY, CDR2 SVGAGI, per germline (reference sequence). The V and J ends lost 6 bases and 10 bases respectively, with 10 bases between them.

The rearrangement uses TRBV7-9 and TRBJ1-1, with TRBD1 as a possible D gene (6 bases). V lost 5 bases, J lost 1 base, and 11 bases lay in between. Germline-derived CDR1 and CDR2 are SEHNR and FQNEAQ (reference sequence). This CDR3 has 14 amino acids. The CDR3 sequence is CASSPMGQNTEAFF. The CDR3 region has the DNA TGTGCCAGCAGCCCTATGGGACAGAACACTGAAGCTTTCTTT.

The chain employs TRBV19 and TRBJ2-7; 9 bases match TRBD2. After removal of 7 bases from V and 3 bases from J, the junction contained 10 bases not matched to a gene. Germline assignment: CDR1 LNHDA and CDR2 SQIVND (reference sequence). This CDR3 region has 15 residues. CDR3 sequence: CASTSGAGGFYEQYF. The CDR3 nucleotides read TGTGCCAGTACCAGCGGAGCGGGAGGCTTCTACGAGCAGTACTTC.

This clone showed up just a few times. This chain uses TRBV18 with TRBJ1-1, with D uncertain. Trimming took off 1 base at V and 0 bases at J, with 9 bases between the two ends. Germline V lookup: CDR1 KGHSH, CDR2 LQKENI. The CDR3 loop spans 15 amino acids. The CDR3 sequence is CASSPLGSMNTEAFF. DNA of the CDR3: TGTGCCAGCTCACCACTCGGCAGCATGAACACTGAAGCTTTCTTT.

The chain joins TRBV5-4 to TRBJ2-1; the D gene is possibly TRBD2 (5 bases). Germline CDR1 is SGHNT and CDR2 is YYREEE (reference sequence). The CDR3 totals 16 residues. The germline V and J ends were trimmed by 7 bases and 0 bases, with 17 bases remaining between them. CDR3 nucleotide sequence: TGTGCCAGCGCCGTGGGGATTGGGAGCTCCTACAATGAGCAGTTCTTC. Protein: CASAVGIGSSYNEQFF.

The chain carries TRBV7-9 and TRBJ1-2; D unresolved. From germline, CDR1 is SEHNR and CDR2 FQNEAQ (reference sequence). Trimming took off 4 bases at V and 1 base at J, with 16 bases between the two ends. The CDR3 is made up of 16 amino acids. Here the CDR3 reads CASSSAAREVNYGYTF. The CDR3 DNA sequence: TGTGCCAGCAGCTCCGCAGCGCGGGAGGTTAACTATGGCTACACCTTC. Full variable domain (remainder filled in from reference TRBV7-9 and TRBJ1-2): DTGVSQNPRHKITKRGQNVTFRCDPISEHNRLYWYRQTLGQGPEFLTYFQNEAQLEKSRLLSDRFSAERPKGSFSTLEIQRTEQGDSAMYLCASSSAAREVNYGYTFGSGTRLTVV.